These T cell receptor beta chains were read from a single sample in a study of CD8+ T cells in alopecia areata. Profiled with immunoSEQ multiplex PCR; TCRdb holds only in-frame clones, not every one. The sample has about 150,000 clones; roughly 62% are singletons. Sequencing was performed on CD4+ T cells sorted from blood, taken at week 0. The source of these receptors is a human donor with alopecia areata. Each CDR3 is given with its conserved first and last residue. D genes are given only for firm matches. Clone size is not always given. Where it is, it says once, few, many or a class for expanded clones.

d_gene,v_gene,abundance,j_gene,CDR3nt,CDR3aa
TRBD2,TRBV9,NA,TRBJ2-4,TGTGCCAGCAGCGTGGGACTAGCGAACATTCAGTACTTC,CASSVGLANIQYF
NA,TRBV10-3,NA,TRBJ2-5,TGTGCCATCAGTTCCGGAGGGGAGACCCAGTACTTC,CAISSGGETQYF
TRBD1,TRBV4-1,few,TRBJ1-1,TGCGCCAGCAGCCAAGGAGTTAGGGGGCCGGCTTTCTTT,CASSQGVRGPAFF
NA,TRBV14,NA,TRBJ1-6,TGTGCCAGCAGCCGGGGCAGCTCCGCACCCCTCCACTTT,CASSRGSSAPLHF
TRBD1,TRBV5-1,NA,TRBJ2-3,TGCGCCAGCTTCCGGGACAGGGGCGCAGATACGCAGTATTTT,CASFRDRGADTQYF
NA,TRBV2,NA,TRBJ2-7,TGTGCCAGCAGGGGGGGCTGGGAGCAGTACTTC,CASRGGWEQYF
TRBD2,TRBV7-2,few,TRBJ2-3,TGTGCCAGCAGCTTAGCGCGGGGGGCAATGGATACGCAGTATTTT,CASSLARGAMDTQYF
NA,TRBV23-1,few,TRBJ1-6,TGCGCCAGCACACAGGAAGATAATTCACCCCTCCACTTT,CASTQEDNSPLHF
NA,TRBV4-3,NA,TRBJ1-6,TGCGCCAGCAGCCAAGGCCAAGGGGGTAGATCCCATTCACCCCTCCACTTT,CASSQGQGGRSHSPLHF
TRBD2,TRBV15,NA,TRBJ2-5,TGTGCCACCGGGACTAGCGGGGTAGAGACCCAGTACTTC,CATGTSGVETQYF
NA,TRBV7-2,NA,TRBJ2-3,TGTGCCAGCACTCGACTAGGGGGAATAGATACGCAGTATTTT,CASTRLGGIDTQYF
NA,TRBV30,NA,TRBJ1-6,TGTGCCTGGAGTGTAGGAGCACCCCTCCACTTT,CAWSVGAPLHF
NA,TRBV4-1,NA,TRBJ1-1,TGCGCCAGCAGCCAACCCACGGCGGGTAACACTGAAGCTTTCTTT,CASSQPTAGNTEAFF
NA,TRBV9,few,TRBJ1-6,TGTGCCAGCAGCGTAGCCGGGGATAATTCACCCCTCCACTTT,CASSVAGDNSPLHF
TRBD1,TRBV4-2,NA,TRBJ1-2,TGTGCCAGCAGCCAAGACCTGGGACAGTCCTATGGCTACACCTTC,CASSQDLGQSYGYTF
TRBD1,TRBV2,NA,TRBJ1-2,TGTGCCAGCAGTCCACAGGGGTTTGGGGGCTACACCTTC,CASSPQGFGGYTF
NA,TRBV5-1,once,TRBJ1-1,TGCGCCAGCAGCTTGGCTGCGGGGGGAAACACTGAAGCTTTCTTT,CASSLAAGGNTEAFF
NA,TRBV25-1,NA,TRBJ2-7,TGTGCCAGCAGTGACGGGCCTTACGAGCAGTACTTC,CASSDGPYEQYF
NA,TRBV29-1,few,TRBJ2-3,TGCAGCGTTGTCTTGGGGGCTCACACAGATACGCAGTATTTT,CSVVLGAHTDTQYF
NA,TRBV27,NA,TRBJ2-7,TGTGCCAGCAGTTTAGTCGGGTCCTACGAGCAGTACTTC,CASSLVGSYEQYF
TRBD1,TRBV9,NA,TRBJ1-2,TGTGCCAGCAAGGGTGGGACAGTGGGTGGCTACACCTTC,CASKGGTVGGYTF
TRBD1,TRBV6-5,NA,TRBJ2-3,TGTGCCAGCAGTTACTCAGGACAGGGCACAGATACGCAGTATTTT,CASSYSGQGTDTQYF
NA,TRBV6-5,few,TRBJ2-2,TGTGCCAGCAGACGGGCCGGGGAGCTGTTTTTT,CASRRAGELFF
TRBD1,TRBV7-9,NA,TRBJ2-7,TGTGCCAGCAGCTTAGAAAGACCGGGACAGCGGTACTTC,CASSLERPGQRYF
NA,TRBV9,NA,TRBJ1-2,TGTGCCAGCAGCGTCACGGCAGGCGAGAACTATGGCTACACCTTC,CASSVTAGENYGYTF
TRBD2,TRBV6-5,NA,TRBJ2-3,TGTGCCAGCACCGAAAGCGGGGGCGGCACAGATACGCAGTATTTT,CASTESGGGTDTQYF
TRBD1,TRBV7-9,few,TRBJ2-3,TGTGCCAGCAGCTTAGGACAGGGGGAAATTGGGCAGTATTTT,CASSLGQGEIGQYF
TRBD1,TRBV15,NA,TRBJ2-5,TGTGCCACCAGCAGTGGACAGGGGGAAGAGACCCAGTACTTC,CATSSGQGEETQYF
NA,TRBV2,NA,TRBJ1-5,TGTGCCAGCAGTCAGGGGCAGCGCCAGCCCCAGCATTTT,CASSQGQRQPQHF
NA,TRBV19,few,TRBJ2-3,TGTGCCACTTCGACAGAAAGCACAGATACGCAGTATTTT,CATSTESTDTQYF
NA,TRBV5-1,NA,TRBJ1-1,TGCGCCAGCAGCTTGAATGGGGGGAGCACTGAAGCTTTCTTT,CASSLNGGSTEAFF
NA,TRBV29-1,NA,TRBJ1-5,TGCAGCGTTGAAAATGGGGTGGGGGAGCCCCAGCATTTT,CSVENGVGEPQHF
TRBD1,TRBV27,NA,TRBJ2-5,TGTGCCAGCAGTGCGCCGGGACAGGGGGGAGAGACCCAGTACTTC,CASSAPGQGGETQYF
NA,TRBV7-2,few,TRBJ2-3,TGTGCCAGCAGCGTCATCCCAGGCCAAGCCTACACAGATACGCAGTATTTT,CASSVIPGQAYTDTQYF
NA,TRBV7-3,NA,TRBJ2-2,TGTGCCAGCAGTCCTAACACCGGGGAGCTGTTTTTT,CASSPNTGELFF
NA,TRBV29-1,few,TRBJ2-2,TGCAGCGTTGAACGGGTGAGCGGCGGGGAGCTGTTTTTT,CSVERVSGGELFF
TRBD1,TRBV19,few,TRBJ2-1,TGTGCCAGTAGTATAGGGACAGGGACTCAGTTCTTC,CASSIGTGTQFF
NA,TRBV25-1,NA,TRBJ1-2,TGTGCCAGCAGCAACAATTATGGCTACACCTTC,CASSNNYGYTF
NA,TRBV30,NA,TRBJ1-2,TGTGCCTGGGAGCAGGGGCCTGGCTACACCTTC,CAWEQGPGYTF
NA,TRBV15,few,TRBJ2-1,TGTGCCACCAGCAGAGATGCCGCCCTAACCAATGAGCAGTTCTTC,CATSRDAALTNEQFF
TRBD2,TRBV7-2,NA,TRBJ2-7,TGTGCCAGCAGCTTAGATAGCGGGGGGACCCCCTACGAGCAGTACTTC,CASSLDSGGTPYEQYF
NA,TRBV5-4,NA,TRBJ2-2,TGTGCCAGCAGCCGGGTTGACACCGGGGAGCTGTTTTTT,CASSRVDTGELFF
TRBD1,TRBV4-1,NA,TRBJ1-4,TGCGCCAGCAGCCAAACCGACAGGGATAATAAAAAACTGTTTTTT,CASSQTDRDNKKLFF